The next 29 T cell receptor beta chains were all read from a single sample in a study of blood T cell repertoires in COVID-19. Assay: immunoSEQ multiplex PCR; the TCRdb copy retains only in-frame clones and omits some. The table shows approximately 84,000 clones, with around four fifths occurring only once. Sample: peripheral blood. The receptor source for this set is a human donor in a cohort sampled during active COVID-19.

V usage is TRBV11-1 and J usage is TRBJ2-3; D remains unclear. The CDR3 covers 14 residues. Germline values: CDR1 SGHAT, CDR2 FQDESV (reference sequence). Trimming removed 6 bases at V and 0 bases at J, with 10 bases between. As DNA, the CDR3 is TGTGCCAGCAGAGCCCCCCGTAGCACAGATACGCAGTATTTT. This translates into CASRAPRSTDTQYF.

The chain uses TRBV29-1 and TRBJ2-1; 7 positions agree with TRBD1. There are 12 residues in the CDR3. Trimming took 6 bases from V and 8 from J; bases not matched to a gene: 7. Germline loops: CDR1 SQVTM, CDR2 ANQGSEA. The CDR3 loop is CSVAKDRDEQFF. The CDR3 nucleotides are TGCAGCGTCGCCAAAGACAGGGATGAGCAGTTCTTC.

This chain links TRBV7-8 with TRBJ1-1; D is possibly TRBD1 (5 bases). This CDR3 has 15 residues. In germline, CDR1 is SGHVS, CDR2 FQNEAQ. Trimming pared 4 bases from V and 4 bases from J, leaving 16 bases between. CDR3 DNA sequence: TGTGCCAGCAGCTCCCAGGGTTTGCGGAGCACTGAAGCTTTCTTT. It codes for CASSSQGLRSTEAFF.

The V gene is TRBV6-5, the J gene TRBJ1-1; the D gene is possibly TRBD1 (5 bases). V dropped 7 bases and J dropped 2 bases, with 17 bases sitting between them. Germline V lookup: CDR1 MNHEY, CDR2 SVGAGI. The CDR3 totals 15 residues. The CDR3 loop is CASMIGQVLNTEAFF. The CDR3 DNA reads as TGTGCCAGCATGATCGGACAAGTCCTTAACACTGAAGCTTTCTTT.

The CDR3 nucleotides are TGCGCCAGCAGCCACGGACAGATCAACACCGGGGAGCTGTTTTTT. Translating gives CASSHGQINTGELFF. The rearrangement uses TRBV5-1 and TRBJ2-2, with D possibly TRBD1 on 6 matching bases. The CDR3 is 15 amino acids. Germline V gene data show CDR1 as SGHRS and CDR2 as YFSETQ. V shed 4 bases and J shed 2 bases, with 12 bases lying between them.

This chain uses TRBV2 with TRBJ2-5, with D perhaps matching TRBD1 (5 bases). Germline CDR1 SNHLY, CDR2 FYNNEI. CDR3 size: 13 residues. The V gene lost 5 bases and the J gene lost 5 bases, with 12 bases spanning the gap. The CDR3 DNA is TGTGCCAGCAGTCCAGGGATTTCGGAGACCCAGTACTTC. Translation: CASSPGISETQYF.

The V call is TRBV5-1, the J call TRBJ2-5, with 8 bases identical to TRBD1. The CDR3 has 16 residues. Germline CDR1 SGHRS, CDR2 YFSETQ. Trimming removed 4 bases from V and 3 bases from J; junction bases left unmatched: 11. The CDR3 nucleotides are TGCGCCAGCAGCAAAGGACAGGGAATGATCGAAGAGACCCAGTACTTC. This translates into CASSKGQGMIEETQYF. Full variable domain (outside the CDR3, taken from reference TRBV5-1 and TRBJ2-5): KAGVTQTPRYLIKTRGQQVTLSCSPISGHRSVSWYQQTPGQGLQFLFEYFSETQRNKGNFPGRFSGRQFSNSRSEMNVSTLELGDSALYLCASSKGQGMIEETQYFGPGTRLLVL.

This clone was seen only a few times. The rearrangement uses TRBV6-1 and TRBJ2-6; TRBD2 might be the D (5 bases). Per the germline V gene, CDR1 is MNHNS and CDR2 is SASEGT. This CDR3 contains 17 residues. Trimming shortened V by 2 bases and J by 2 bases, and 13 bases separated the two germline ends. The CDR3 nucleotides are TGTGCCAGCAGTGAATGGGCAGAGGGCCCTGGGGCCAACGTCCTGACTTTC. Residues: CASSEWAEGPGANVLTF.

The rearrangement uses TRBV30 and TRBJ1-1, with 7 bases lining up with TRBD1. Trimming cost V 8 bases and J 0 bases; bases outside gene matches: 9. CDR1 is GTSNPN and CDR2 is SVGIG in the germline V gene (reference sequence). The CDR3 length is 14 residues. The CDR3 loop reads CARDQGQMNTEAFF. The CDR3, as DNA: TGTGCCAGGGACCAGGGACAGATGAACACTGAAGCTTTCTTT.

The chain carries TRBV5-5 and TRBJ1-2; 9 bases are shared with TRBD1. Looked up from germline, CDR1 is SGHKS and CDR2 is YYEKEE (reference sequence). CDR3 size: 17 residues. V shed 0 bases and J 7 bases; nucleotides not matched to a gene: 13. Written as DNA, the CDR3 is TGTGCCAGCAGCTTGGGGCGGGACAGGGTTGATATTGCTGGCTACACCTTC. Its translation is CASSLGRDRVDIAGYTF.

This clone was observed once. The gene calls are TRBV11-2 and TRBJ1-1, with D unresolved. The CDR3 runs 14 residues. Trimming shortened V by 0 bases and J by 3 bases, and 8 bases separated the two germline ends. CDR1 and CDR2 (germline): SGHAT, FQNNGV. The CDR3 DNA sequence: TGTGCCAGCAGCTTAGAGTCGGGGTACACTGAAGCTTTCTTT. This encodes CASSLESGYTEAFF.

This rearrangement joins TRBV2 to TRBJ2-7, with 9 bases aligning to TRBD1. Losses at the gene ends were 2 bases for V and 6 bases for J; bases not matched to a gene: 8. CDR3 size: 15 residues. Germline V CDR1 and CDR2: SNHLY, FYNNEI. CDR3 protein: CASSEQTGGMGEQYF. CDR3 DNA sequence: TGTGCCAGCAGTGAACAGACAGGGGGAATGGGCGAGCAGTACTTC.

This clone turned up a few times. The chain couples TRBV19 to TRBJ1-1; no reliable D call. The CDR3 covers 12 residues. Trimming cost V 6 bases and J 1 base, with 6 bases left between them. Germline V CDR1 and CDR2: LNHDA, SQIVND (reference sequence). For the CDR3, the DNA is TGTGCCAGTAGACAGCAGAACACTGAAGCTTTCTTT. It is translated as CASRQQNTEAFF.

The V call is TRBV3-1 (or the pseudogene TRBV3-2), the J call TRBJ1-1; D may be TRBD1 (6 bases). Trimming cost V 2 bases and J 8 bases, with 6 bases left between them. This CDR3 comprises 11 residues. The V gene's germline CDR1 is LGHDT and CDR2 YNNKEL (reference sequence). The chain's CDR3 is CASSQQGEAFF. CDR3 nucleotide sequence: TGTGCCAGCAGCCAACAGGGGGAAGCTTTCTTT.

The table lists this clone with a count of one. The chain links TRBV27 to TRBJ2-7; D is perhaps TRBD1 (5 bases). CDR1 MNHEY and CDR2 SMNVEV come from the germline V gene (reference sequence). The CDR3 length is 14 residues. The V gene lost 5 bases and the J gene lost 3 bases, with 14 bases spanning the gap. CDR3 residues: CASSPDILSYEQYF. The CDR3 region has the DNA TGTGCCAGCAGTCCGGACATTCTAAGCTACGAGCAGTACTTC.

This chain connects TRBV9 to TRBJ1-5, with 10 positions matching TRBD1. Trimming took 3 bases from V and 7 from J; bases not matched to a gene: 7. Looked up from germline, CDR1 is SGDLS and CDR2 is YYNGEE. The CDR3 is made up of 15 amino acids. The CDR3 loop reads CASSAGTGVGQPQHF. In nucleotides, the CDR3 is TGTGCCAGCAGCGCCGGGACAGGGGTAGGGCAGCCCCAGCATTTT.

This chain connects TRBV2 to TRBJ1-6; D gene uncertain. This CDR3 region has 15 residues. V was clipped by 7 bases and J by 0 bases, with 10 bases between them. The V gene's germline CDR1 is SNHLY and CDR2 FYNNEI. The CDR3 DNA is TGTGCCAGCAAGAAGGAGTTCTCCTATAATTCACCCCTCCACTTT. Amino acid sequence: CASKKEFSYNSPLHF.

This clone appeared a single time. The chain carries TRBV2 and TRBJ2-1; the D gene is possibly TRBD2 (7 bases). Germline CDR1 reads SNHLY; CDR2 reads FYNNEI. V lost 6 bases and J 2 bases, leaving 14 bases between the germline ends. This CDR3 has 15 amino acids. The CDR3 loop reads CASRKGGGTYNEQFF. DNA for the CDR3: TGTGCCAGCAGGAAGGGGGGGGGAACCTACAATGAGCAGTTCTTC.

This chain uses TRBV5-4 with TRBJ2-7, with 7 bases identical to TRBD1. The CDR3 loop spans 15 amino acids. The V gene's germline CDR1 is SGHNT and CDR2 YYREEE (reference sequence). V dropped 1 base and J dropped 6; count of bases not matched to a gene: 10. The chain's CDR3 is CASSLQGTASGEQYF. As DNA, the CDR3 is TGTGCCAGCAGCTTGCAGGGGACAGCCTCCGGCGAGCAGTACTTC. Supplemented by reference TRBV5-4 and TRBJ2-7, the full variable domain reads ETGVTQSPTHLIKTRGQQVTLRCSSQSGHNTVSWYQQALGQGPQFIFQYYREEENGRGNFPPRFSGLQFPNYSSELNVNALELDDSALYLCASSLQGTASGEQYFGPGTRLTVT.

The chain couples TRBV10-3 to TRBJ2-3, with 7 bases identical to TRBD2. The V and J ends lost 11 bases and 4 bases, in that order; junction bases with no gene match: 9. Germline CDR1 is ENHRY and CDR2 is SYGVKD. The CDR3 length is 13 residues. The CDR3 DNA sequence: TGTGCCGCCAAAAGGGGACTACCAGATACGCAGTATTTT. Translated, it gives CAAKRGLPDTQYF.

This clone was detected a few times. V gene TRBV27 combines with J gene TRBJ2-2, with TRBD2 matching over 7 bases. The trim removed 5 bases at V and 1 base at J, leaving 4 bases unmatched. Germline-derived CDR1 and CDR2 are MNHEY and SMNVEV (reference sequence). CDR3 length equals 15 residues. The CDR3 nucleotides read TGTGCCAGCAGTACCCCTAGCGGGAACACCGGGGAGCTGTTTTTT. This sequence encodes CASSTPSGNTGELFF.

The chain is built from TRBV2 and TRBJ1-1; D is perhaps TRBD1 (5 bases). Trimming pared 3 bases from V and 7 bases from J, leaving 12 bases between. CDR1 is SNHLY and CDR2 is FYNNEI in the germline V gene. This CDR3 is 13 amino acids long. CDR3 residues: CASSEGRRLEAFF. DNA for the CDR3: TGTGCCAGCAGTGAGGGGCGGCGGCTTGAAGCTTTCTTT.

There are a few counts of this clone. The V gene is TRBV2, the J gene TRBJ1-5; D perhaps matches TRBD1 (5 bases). Germline V lookup: CDR1 SNHLY, CDR2 FYNNEI. V lost 4 bases, J lost 1 base, and 11 bases lay in between. The CDR3 has 15 amino acids. The CDR3 region has the DNA TGTGCCAGCAGTGGGGATGCAGGGAGCAATCAGCCCCAGCATTTT. This gives the protein CASSGDAGSNQPQHF.

This chain uses TRBV7-2 with TRBJ1-5, with D tentatively TRBD1 (6 bases). Germline CDR1 and CDR2: SGHTA and FQGNSA. This CDR3 has 14 amino acids. Trimming pared 3 bases from V and 7 bases from J, leaving 13 bases between. CDR3 nucleotide sequence: TGTGCCAGCAGCTTCTACAGGGTAGAGCAGCCCCAGCATTTT. It translates to CASSFYRVEQPQHF.

The rearrangement links TRBV28 to TRBJ1-5, with 8 bases that match TRBD1. Trimming took 6 bases from V and 2 from J; bases not matched to a gene: 6. The CDR3 spans 15 residues. CDR1 MDHEN and CDR2 SYDVKM come from the germline V gene. Written as DNA, the CDR3 is TGTGCCAGCAGGGAAGGACAGGGAGGCAATCAGCCCCAGCATTTT. This gives the protein CASREGQGGNQPQHF.

CDR3: CASSRAGGETQYF. In DNA, the CDR3 is TGTGCCAGCAGTAGAGCGGGAGGTGAGACCCAGTACTTC. V usage is TRBV12-3 or TRBV12-4 and J usage is TRBJ2-5; 9 nucleotides align to TRBD2. CDR3 length: 13 residues. The junction had 3 bases not matched to a gene; V was cut back by 5 bases and J by 5 bases.

The V gene is TRBV2, the J gene TRBJ2-3; D might be TRBD2 (6 bases). V was pared by 10 bases and J by 6 bases, with 17 bases between. The germline gives CDR1 SNHLY, CDR2 FYNNEI. The CDR3 sequence is 13 residues long. CDR3 in amino acids: CATTGGFGDTQYF. CDR3 nucleotides: TGTGCCACCACCGGAGGGTTCGGGGATACGCAGTATTTT.

V and J are TRBV11-2 and TRBJ1-1; 9 nucleotides align to TRBD1. V shed 5 bases, J shed 5 bases, and the junction held 9 bases outside the gene matches. The CDR3 covers 15 residues. In germline, CDR1 is SGHAT, CDR2 FQNNGV. The CDR3 coding sequence is TGTGCCAGCAGCGGCCCCTGGGGGACAGGGACTGAAGCTTTCTTT. As protein: CASSGPWGTGTEAFF.

The chain is built from TRBV5-6 and TRBJ1-1, with 7 nucleotides matching TRBD1. This CDR3 is built from 15 residues. The germline gives CDR1 SGHDT, CDR2 YYEEEE. V was clipped by 4 bases and J by 3 bases; unmatched bases: 9. CDR3 bases: TGTGCCAGCAGCGCGGCAGGGGGATGGGACACTGAAGCTTTCTTT. It translates to CASSAAGGWDTEAFF.